This TCR beta chain emerged from a study of blood T cells in healthy people across ages. This clonotype appeared many times. Its target is not known. Findings and limits, study-wide: PBMC samples, being unsorted, prevented any conclusive comparison of naive and antigen-experienced cells.

V shed 0 bases, J shed 0 bases, and the junction held 7 bases outside the gene matches. The CDR3 is 18 residues long. Germline V gives CDR1 LGHNA, CDR2 YSLEER. Sample-barcoded 5' priming and a J-beta primer mix drove a second PCR of 7 to 11 cycles. A single record per CDR3 protein comes from TCRdb applying MiXCR to the 5' RACE reads. The sample lists hundreds of thousands of distinct CDR3 sequences, less than 35% occurring once. Source material: blood. This sequence was found in a woman at least 80 years old in good health. V gene TRBV4-3 combines with J gene TRBJ2-1; 8 bases agree with TRBD1. CDR3 loop: CASSQEGTGLSSYNEQFF. In nucleotides, the CDR3 is TGCGCCAGCAGCCAAGAAGGGACAGGCCTTAGCTCCTACAATGAGCAGTTCTTC.